This TCR beta chain was captured by sequencing in a study of T cell responses to AZD1222 COVID-19 vaccine. Study findings and constraints: A reported finding is that nearly half of spike-specific TCRs target unmutated variant regions. Seropositive at baseline were only a handful of AZD1222 recipients. Most donors were white British and more were female, and clonal diversity was possibly underestimated. Across the whole spike, CD4 TCRs peaked at regions 160-218 and 743-854.

About this clone itself: Its cognate antigen is unknown.

Only in-frame clones appear in the TCRdb table, and some are missing; sequencing was by immunoSEQ multiplex PCR. This table holds about 160,000 clones, under 95% found once. Deletions cut 3 bases from V and 5 bases from J, with 25 bases between. This CDR3 is 18 amino acids long. Looked up from germline, CDR1 is LNHDA and CDR2 is SQIVND (reference sequence). The receptor was derived from an adult in good health. V usage is TRBV19 and J usage is TRBJ1-2; weak D call: TRBD1 (5 bases). The sequencing used peripheral blood, collected on day 0 of AZD1222 vaccination. The CDR3 protein is CASSISYQYRYRRYGYTF. CDR3 DNA: TGTGCCAGTAGTATTTCCTACCAATACAGGTATAGGAGATATGGCTACACCTTC. Full variable domain (outside the CDR3, taken from reference TRBV19 and TRBJ1-2): DGGITQSPKYLFRKEGQNVTLSCEQNLNHDAMYWYRQDPGQGLRLIYYSQIVNDFQKGDIAEGYSVSREKKESFPLTVTSAQKNPTAFYLCASSISYQYRYRRYGYTFGSGTRLTVV.